This passage covers 14 T cell receptor beta chains from one sample sequenced in a study of blood T cell repertoires in COVID-19. The assay was immunoSEQ multiplex PCR, and TCRdb's table has in-frame clones only and misses some. The repertoire holds tens of thousands of clones, with 73% as singletons. Sequencing input: peripheral blood. Source of these receptors: a man of 80 years or more with acute or convalescent COVID-19.

The chain combines TRBV7-9 with TRBJ1-2, with D possibly TRBD1 on 6 matching bases. CDR3 length equals 13 residues. Germline V gene sequence: CDR1 SEHNR, CDR2 FQNEAQ (reference sequence). V lost 5 bases, J lost 4 bases, and 11 bases lay in between. The CDR3 region is CASSPGVSYGYTF. DNA for the CDR3: TGTGCCAGCAGCCCAGGGGTGTCCTATGGCTACACCTTC.

This chain uses TRBV7-6 with TRBJ2-7, with 8 positions matching TRBD1. The CDR3 sequence is 15 residues long. Per germline, CDR1 SGHVS and CDR2 FNYEAQ. Trimming removed 2 bases from V and 6 bases from J; junction bases left unmatched: 9. In nucleotides, the CDR3 is TGTGCCAGCAGCTTATCCTCCGGACAGGGCACCGAGCAGTACTTC. Translation: CASSLSSGQGTEQYF. Together with reference TRBV7-6 and TRBJ2-7, the CDR3 gives the full variable domain: GAGVSQSPRYKVTKRGQDVALRCDPISGHVSLYWYRQALGQGPEFLTYFNYEAQQDKSGLPNDRFSAERPEGSISTLTIQRTEQRDSAMYRCASSLSSGQGTEQYFGPGTRLTVT.

The chain joins TRBV10-3 to TRBJ2-5; 8 nucleotides line up with TRBD2. Germline values: CDR1 ENHRY, CDR2 SYGVKD. Trimming cost V 6 bases and J 3 bases; bases outside gene matches: 3. This CDR3 has 13 residues. CDR3 sequence reads: CAIRRGLEETQYF. The CDR3 nucleotides are TGTGCCATCAGGAGGGGACTAGAAGAGACCCAGTACTTC.

The chain couples TRBV4-2 to TRBJ2-7, with 7 bases aligning to TRBD1. Per the germline V gene, CDR1 is LGHNA and CDR2 is YNFKEQ. CDR3 length equals 15 residues. V lost 0 bases and J lost 6; bases outside the gene matches: 8. CDR3 in DNA: TGTGCCAGCAGCCAAGATAGGGGACAGCCTTTCGAGCAGTACTTC. Translating it yields CASSQDRGQPFEQYF.

J is TRBJ2-3 and V is TRBV2; 9 positions match TRBD2. The CDR3 loop spans 16 amino acids. Germline lookup yields CDR1 SNHLY and CDR2 FYNNEI. The V gene end was trimmed by 4 bases and the J gene end by 3 bases; junction bases not matched to a gene: 8. The CDR3 loop is CASSGQREAGTDTQYF. The CDR3 DNA sequence: TGTGCCAGCAGTGGGCAGCGGGAGGCCGGGACAGATACGCAGTATTTT.

V is TRBV30 and J is TRBJ2-1, with 8 bases matching TRBD1. The CDR3 contains 15 residues. The ends lost 5 bases at V and 4 bases at J; junction bases unmatched: 10. The V gene's germline CDR1 is GTSNPN and CDR2 SVGIG (reference sequence). CDR3 bases: TGTGCCTGGGACCCCGACAGGGGCCCTTACAATGAGCAGTTCTTC. Encoded protein: CAWDPDRGPYNEQFF.

This clone was counted between two and nine times. The chain has TRBV28 and TRBJ2-1; tentative D call: TRBD2 (6 bases). The V end lost 4 bases, the J end lost 7 bases, and 17 bases lay between the germline ends. From germline, CDR1 is MDHEN and CDR2 SYDVKM. The CDR3 covers 15 residues. The CDR3 DNA is TGTGCCAGCAGTTCCATCGGGACTCAAGGGAATGAGCAGTTCTTC. Translating it yields CASSSIGTQGNEQFF.

V and J are TRBV7-2 and TRBJ1-1; the D is unclear. This CDR3 has 13 amino acids. V was trimmed by 1 base and J by 2 bases, leaving 5 bases between them. Germline V gene data show CDR1 as SGHTA and CDR2 as FQGNSA. Here the CDR3 DNA reads TGTGCCAGCAGCTTAGATCCAAACACTGAAGCTTTCTTT. Translated, it gives CASSLDPNTEAFF.

The chain links TRBV11-2 to TRBJ2-7, with D possibly TRBD2 on 7 matching bases. V was shortened by 1 base and J by 11 bases, with 15 bases between the two germline ends. The CDR3 runs to 13 residues. In germline, CDR1 is SGHAT, CDR2 FQNNGV. The chain's CDR3 is CASSLVAGAPKYF. The CDR3 region has the DNA TGTGCCAGCAGCTTAGTCGCGGGGGCTCCAAAGTACTTC.

This chain uses TRBV27 with TRBJ2-7; TRBD1 is a possible D gene (5 bases). CDR1 and CDR2 from the germline V gene are MNHEY and SMNVEV (reference sequence). This CDR3 comprises 14 residues. Trimming shortened V by 2 bases and J by 2 bases, and 10 bases separated the two germline ends. The CDR3: CASSLRQGTYEQYF. As DNA, the CDR3 is TGTGCCAGCAGTTTAAGGCAGGGAACCTACGAGCAGTACTTC.

This clone was recorded only once. The V gene is TRBV6-4, the J gene TRBJ2-7; tentatively, D is TRBD2 (5 bases). V lost 6 bases to trimming and J lost 2 bases, with 14 bases between them. The CDR3 has 14 amino acids. CDR1 is MRHNA and CDR2 is SNTAGT in the germline V gene. The CDR3, as DNA: TGTGCCAGCAGCCCCCAAGACTATACCTACGAGCAGTACTTC. This gives the protein CASSPQDYTYEQYF.

V is TRBV7-9 and J is TRBJ1-4, with 11 nucleotides matching TRBD1. V lost 3 bases, J lost 7 bases, and 7 bases stayed unmatched. The CDR3 runs 16 residues. Per the germline V gene, CDR1 is SEHNR and CDR2 is FQNEAQ (reference sequence). CDR3 sequence reads: CASSFGTGGSREKLFF. The CDR3 bases are TGTGCCAGCAGCTTCGGGACAGGGGGAAGTCGTGAAAAACTGTTTTTT.

The chain recombines TRBV2 with TRBJ2-3, with TRBD2 matching 7 bases. With 6 bases clipped from V and 1 base from J, the junction kept 7 bases outside the gene matches. Per germline, CDR1 SNHLY and CDR2 FYNNEI. The length of the CDR3 is 15 residues. The CDR3 loop reads CASRRRDYGTDTQYF. In DNA form, the CDR3 reads TGTGCCAGCAGACGCCGGGACTATGGCACAGATACGCAGTATTTT.

The genes are TRBV5-5 and TRBJ2-6; 10 bases line up with TRBD1. There are 18 residues in the CDR3. The trim removed 2 bases at V and 4 bases at J, leaving 9 bases unmatched. Germline CDR1 and CDR2: SGHKS and YYEKEE (reference sequence). The DNA for the CDR3 is TGTGCCAGCAGCTTTATCAGACAGGGGGCGGGCGGGGCCAACGTCCTGACTTTC. It specifies CASSFIRQGAGGANVLTF.